This T cell receptor beta chain derives from a study of shared clonotypes between healthy human individuals. Study information: The study enrolled two women and three men aged 18 to 49. Findings and caveats of the study: Non-shared clonotypes were found to have lower generation probabilities than the clonotypes that were shared by all four of the sorted-subset donors.

Concerning this clone: Its target is not known.

Sequenced by immunoSEQ multiplex PCR; TCRdb stores in-frame clones only, minus some. The sample lists roughly 2,500,000 clones; under 95% were seen once. Material: naive CD4+ T cells from PBMCs. Subset of the sample: CD45RA+ positively selected. The sequence came from a man between 18 and 35 years old in good health. Some clones in this sample may be carry-over from other donors' samples.

In nucleotides, the CDR3 is TGTGCCAGCACTAAACCCGGGACGGGACAAATGAACACTGAAGCTTTCTTT. Translating it yields CASTKPGTGQMNTEAFF. The chain carries TRBV27 and TRBJ1-1, with TRBD1 as a possible D gene (6 bases). CDR3 size: 17 residues. Deletions cut 7 bases from V and 0 bases from J, with 21 bases between. Germline V gene data show CDR1 as MNHEY and CDR2 as SMNVEV (reference sequence).